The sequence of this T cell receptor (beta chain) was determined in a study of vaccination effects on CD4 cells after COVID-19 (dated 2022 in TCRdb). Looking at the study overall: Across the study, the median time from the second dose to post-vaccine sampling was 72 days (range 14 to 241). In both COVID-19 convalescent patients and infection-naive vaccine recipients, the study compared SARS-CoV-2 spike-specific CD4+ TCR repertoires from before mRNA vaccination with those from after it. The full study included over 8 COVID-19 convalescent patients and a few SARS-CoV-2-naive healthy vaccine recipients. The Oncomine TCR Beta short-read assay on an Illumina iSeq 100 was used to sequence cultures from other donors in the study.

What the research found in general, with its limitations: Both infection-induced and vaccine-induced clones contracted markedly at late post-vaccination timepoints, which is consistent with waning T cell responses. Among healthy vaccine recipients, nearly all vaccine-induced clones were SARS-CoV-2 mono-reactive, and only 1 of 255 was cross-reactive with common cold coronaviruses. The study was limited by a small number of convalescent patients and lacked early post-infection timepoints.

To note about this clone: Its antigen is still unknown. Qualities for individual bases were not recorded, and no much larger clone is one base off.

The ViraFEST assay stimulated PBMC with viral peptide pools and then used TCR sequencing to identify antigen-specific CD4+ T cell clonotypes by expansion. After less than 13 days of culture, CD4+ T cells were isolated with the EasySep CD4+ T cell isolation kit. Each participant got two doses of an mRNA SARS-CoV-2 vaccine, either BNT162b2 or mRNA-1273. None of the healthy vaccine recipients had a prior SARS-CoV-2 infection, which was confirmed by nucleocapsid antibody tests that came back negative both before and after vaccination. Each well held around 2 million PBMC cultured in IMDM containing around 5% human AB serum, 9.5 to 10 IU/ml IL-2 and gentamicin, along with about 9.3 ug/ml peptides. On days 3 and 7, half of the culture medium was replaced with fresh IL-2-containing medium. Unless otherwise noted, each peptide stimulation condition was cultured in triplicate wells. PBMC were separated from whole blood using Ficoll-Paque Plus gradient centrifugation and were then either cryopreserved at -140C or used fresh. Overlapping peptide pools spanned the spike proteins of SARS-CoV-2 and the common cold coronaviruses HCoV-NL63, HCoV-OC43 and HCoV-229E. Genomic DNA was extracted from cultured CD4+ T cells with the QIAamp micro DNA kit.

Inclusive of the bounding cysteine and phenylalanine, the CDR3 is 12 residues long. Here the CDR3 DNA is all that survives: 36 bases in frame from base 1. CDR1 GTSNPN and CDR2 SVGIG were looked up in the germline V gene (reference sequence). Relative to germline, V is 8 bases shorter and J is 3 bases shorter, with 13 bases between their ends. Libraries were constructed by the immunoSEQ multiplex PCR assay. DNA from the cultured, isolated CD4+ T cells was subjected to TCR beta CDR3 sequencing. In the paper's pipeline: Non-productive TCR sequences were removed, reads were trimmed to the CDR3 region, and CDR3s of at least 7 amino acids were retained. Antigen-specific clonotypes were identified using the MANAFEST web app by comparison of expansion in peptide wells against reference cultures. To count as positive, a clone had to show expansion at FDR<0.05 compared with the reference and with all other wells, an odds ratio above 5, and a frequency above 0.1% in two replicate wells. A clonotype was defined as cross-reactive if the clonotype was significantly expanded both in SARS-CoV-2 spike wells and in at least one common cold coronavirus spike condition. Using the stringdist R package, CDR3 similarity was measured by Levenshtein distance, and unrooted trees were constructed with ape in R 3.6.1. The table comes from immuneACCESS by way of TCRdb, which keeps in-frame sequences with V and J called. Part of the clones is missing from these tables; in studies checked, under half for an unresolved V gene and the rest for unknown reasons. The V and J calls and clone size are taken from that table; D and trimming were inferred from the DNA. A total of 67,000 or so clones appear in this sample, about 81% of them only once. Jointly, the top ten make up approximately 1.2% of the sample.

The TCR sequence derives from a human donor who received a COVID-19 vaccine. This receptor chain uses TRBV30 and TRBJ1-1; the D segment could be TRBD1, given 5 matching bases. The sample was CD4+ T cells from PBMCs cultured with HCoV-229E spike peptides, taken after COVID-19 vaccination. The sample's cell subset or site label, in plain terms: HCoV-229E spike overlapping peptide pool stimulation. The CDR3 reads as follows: CAGGRGDTEAFF. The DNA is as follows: TGTGCCGGAGGGAGAGGGGACACTGAAGCTTTCTTT.